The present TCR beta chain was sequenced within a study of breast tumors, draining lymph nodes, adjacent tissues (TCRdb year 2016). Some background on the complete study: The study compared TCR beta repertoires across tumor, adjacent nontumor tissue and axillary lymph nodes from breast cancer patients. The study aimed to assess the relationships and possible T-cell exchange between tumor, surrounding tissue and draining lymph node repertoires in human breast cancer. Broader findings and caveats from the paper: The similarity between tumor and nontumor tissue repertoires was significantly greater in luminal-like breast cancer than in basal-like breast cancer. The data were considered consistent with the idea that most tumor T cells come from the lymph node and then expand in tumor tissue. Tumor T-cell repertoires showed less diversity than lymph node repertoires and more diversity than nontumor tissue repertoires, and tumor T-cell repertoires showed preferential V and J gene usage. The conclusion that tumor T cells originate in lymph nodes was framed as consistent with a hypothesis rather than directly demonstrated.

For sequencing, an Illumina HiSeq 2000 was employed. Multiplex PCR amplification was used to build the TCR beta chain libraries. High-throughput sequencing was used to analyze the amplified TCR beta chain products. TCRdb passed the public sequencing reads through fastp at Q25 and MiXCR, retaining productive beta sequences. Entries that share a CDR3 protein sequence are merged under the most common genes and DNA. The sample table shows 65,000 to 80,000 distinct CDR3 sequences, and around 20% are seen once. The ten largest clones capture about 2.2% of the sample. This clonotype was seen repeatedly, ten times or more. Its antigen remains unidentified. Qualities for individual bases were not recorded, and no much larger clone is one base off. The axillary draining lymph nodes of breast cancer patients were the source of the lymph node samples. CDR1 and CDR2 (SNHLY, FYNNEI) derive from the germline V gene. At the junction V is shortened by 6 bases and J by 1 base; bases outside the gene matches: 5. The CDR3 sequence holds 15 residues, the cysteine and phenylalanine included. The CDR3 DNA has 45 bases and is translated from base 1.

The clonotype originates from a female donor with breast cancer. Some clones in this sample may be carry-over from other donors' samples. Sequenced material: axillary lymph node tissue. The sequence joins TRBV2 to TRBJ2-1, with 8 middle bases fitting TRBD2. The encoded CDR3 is CASRAGVGSYNEQFF. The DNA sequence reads TGTGCCAGCAGAGCGGGAGTCGGTTCCTACAATGAGCAGTTCTTC.